A single sample is the source of the 31 T cell receptor beta chains below, sequenced in a study of T cells in Graves' hyperthyroidism and ophthalmopathy (dated by TCRdb to between 2018 and 2021). The protocol used for the library was multiplex PCR. The sequencer listed for this sample is Illumina HiSeq 2000. Amplification of TCR beta CDR3 regions was carried out from RNA transcripts. The TCR CDR3 was subjected to a first round of RT-PCR using the HTBI primer set and the Qiagen OneStep RT-PCR kit. Using fastp trimming at Q25 and MiXCR clonotype assembly, TCRdb reanalyzed the public sequencing data and kept in-frame beta chains. Rows are unified per CDR3 protein, each entry keeping the most common DNA and genes. The sample has 650,000 to 800,000 distinct CDR3 sequences on record, 45% of them singletons. The ten biggest clones cover more than 7% of the sample. The sample taken for sequencing was peripheral blood or thyroid tissue (not recorded which). The receptors come from an adult man with Graves' disease, either hyperthyroidism or ophthalmopathy (not recorded which).

Many counts were recorded for this clonotype. The J gene is TRBJ1-5, the V gene TRBV7-2; 7 positions match TRBD1. V dropped 5 bases and J dropped 2; count of bases not matched to a gene: 9. In germline, CDR1 is SGHTA, CDR2 FQGNSA. There are 16 residues in the CDR3. The chain's CDR3 is CASSQDGTARNQPQHF. CDR3 nucleotides: TGTGCCAGCAGCCAAGACGGGACAGCACGCAATCAGCCCCAGCATTTT.

DNA for the CDR3: TGCAGTACTCGTCTGGGCACTGAAGCTTTCTTT. Translating gives CSTRLGTEAFF. The rearrangement joins TRBV20-1 to TRBJ1-1; D unresolved. The CDR3 covers 11 residues. V lost 8 bases and J 4 bases, leaving 11 bases between the germline ends. Germline assignment: CDR1 DFQATT and CDR2 SNEGSKA (reference sequence).

With respect to this clonotype: A read error is possible here, since a much larger clone lies one base away. V is TRBV29-1 and J is TRBJ1-1, with D possibly being TRBD1 (6 bases). Germline CDR1 is SQVTM and CDR2 is ANQGSEA. The CDR3 runs 13 residues. The CDR3 region has the DNA TGCGGCGTTGGGAGGGGGATGAACACTGAAGCTTTCTTT. Translation gives CGVGRGMNTEAFF.

In regard to this clonotype: The germline gene is not matched at one end of the junction; a read error may be the cause. This sequence joins TRBV14 and TRBJ1-1; D might be TRBD1 (6 bases). Germline loops: CDR1 SGHDN, CDR2 FVKESK. This CDR3 is 15 amino acids long. CDR3 protein: CASSNYGQGNTEASF. CDR3 nucleotide sequence: TGTGCCAGCAGCAACTACGGCCAGGGGAACACTGAAGCTTCCTTT.

This clonotype was seen a few times. The chain carries TRBV19 and TRBJ1-5; TRBD1 matches 7 bases. The trim removed 7 bases at V and 5 bases at J, leaving 5 bases unmatched. CDR1 is LNHDA, CDR2 SQIVND, per germline (reference sequence). This CDR3 region has 13 residues. CDR3 coding DNA: TGTGCCAGTAAGGGGACAGCTTATCAGCCCCAGCATTTT. Its protein is CASKGTAYQPQHF.

Comments on this clonotype: Given a much more abundant clone one base away, this may be a read error. This chain connects TRBV7-6 to TRBJ2-7, with 7 bases lining up with TRBD1. CDR3 size: 15 residues. Unmatched junction bases numbered 15, after V lost 7 bases and J lost 6 bases. Germline V gene lookup returns CDR1 SGHVS and CDR2 FNYEAQ. The CDR3 coding sequence is TGTGCCAGCACCAAAACCGGGACAGAGGAAAGCGAGCAGTACTTC. This translates into CASTKTGTEESEQYF.

The J gene is TRBJ1-5, the V gene TRBV7-9, with D uncertain. V was pared by 5 bases and J by 4 bases, with 12 bases between. The germline V gene has CDR1 SEHNR and CDR2 FQNEAQ (reference sequence). The CDR3 is 14 residues long. The CDR3 DNA follows: TGTGCCAGCAGCCGCATCGGGGAAAATCAGCCCCAGCATTTT. This encodes CASSRIGENQPQHF.

This chain connects TRBV24-1 to TRBJ1-5, with D unresolved. Germline V gene lookup returns CDR1 KGHDR and CDR2 SFDVKD. Trimming took 4 bases from V and 2 from J, leaving 8 bases between them. This CDR3 comprises 14 residues. The CDR3 is CATSEWLGNQPQHF. The CDR3 nucleotides are TGTGCCACCAGTGAATGGTTAGGCAATCAGCCCCAGCATTTT.

This clonotype has just a few counts. The genes are TRBV7-9 and TRBJ2-2, with a tentative D call TRBD2 (6 bases). V lost 5 bases and J 0 bases, leaving 16 bases between the germline ends. This CDR3 contains 17 residues. In germline, CDR1 is SEHNR, CDR2 FQNEAQ (reference sequence). DNA for the CDR3: TGTGCCAGCAGCCCCCGCGGAGGGAACGCGAACACCGGGGAGCTGTTTTTT. It translates to CASSPRGGNANTGELFF.

This clonotype showed up just a few times. The rearrangement links TRBV7-2 to TRBJ1-6, with D perhaps matching TRBD1 (5 bases). The CDR3 runs 18 residues. V was pared by 1 base and J by 1 base, with 14 bases between. Germline lookup yields CDR1 SGHTA and CDR2 FQGNSA. CDR3 DNA sequence: TGTGCCAGCAGCTTAGGGAGAGGGAGGGGATCCTATAATTCACCCCTCCACTTT. Amino acid sequence: CASSLGRGRGSYNSPLHF.

This clonotype was seen at least ten times. The V and J genes are TRBV2 and TRBJ2-5, with no clear D. V lost 4 bases and J 7 bases, leaving 4 bases between the germline ends. Germline loops: CDR1 SNHLY, CDR2 FYNNEI. The CDR3 loop spans 10 amino acids. The CDR3 is CASSVGTQYF. CDR3 coding DNA: TGTGCCAGCAGTGTTGGGACCCAGTACTTC.

The J gene is TRBJ2-7, the V gene TRBV12-3 or TRBV12-4, with D perhaps assigned TRBD1 or TRBD2 (6 bases each). The CDR3 totals 15 residues. The V gene lost 3 bases and the J gene lost 3 bases, with 15 bases spanning the gap. CDR3 in amino acids: CASSLSQGGNYEQYF. CDR3 DNA sequence: TGTGCCAGCAGTTTGAGCCAAGGGGGGAACTACGAGCAGTACTTC.

V gene TRBV5-1 combines with J gene TRBJ1-1, with 8 bases identical to TRBD1. Per the germline V gene, CDR1 is SGHRS and CDR2 is YFSETQ. CDR3 length equals 15 residues. Trimming removed 4 bases from V and 4 bases from J; junction bases left unmatched: 9. CDR3 in DNA: TGCGCCAGCAGCACCCGACAGGGGATCGGCACTGAAGCTTTCTTT. It codes for CASSTRQGIGTEAFF.

The chain employs TRBV7-9 and TRBJ2-7; 11 positions agree with TRBD1. Germline-derived CDR1 and CDR2 are SEHNR and FQNEAQ (reference sequence). CDR3 length: 15 amino acids. The V segment lost 5 bases and the J segment 3 bases; nucleotides outside the gene matches: 6. In DNA, the CDR3 is TGTGCCAGCAGCGAAGGGGACAGGGGGGACTACGAGCAGTACTTC. It yields the protein CASSEGDRGDYEQYF.

This clonotype has only a few counts. The chain couples TRBV29-1 to TRBJ1-2; no reliable D call. The CDR3 totals 13 residues. CDR1 and CDR2 (germline): SQVTM, ANQGSEA. The V end lost 8 bases, the J end lost 3 bases, and 16 bases lay between the germline ends. The CDR3 coding sequence is TGCAGCCACCGGAAGGGTCTCGACTATGGCTACACCTTC. It yields the protein CSHRKGLDYGYTF.

The chain carries TRBV30 and TRBJ2-7; 8 bases align to TRBD2. CDR1 and CDR2 from the germline V gene are GTSNPN and SVGIG (reference sequence). Trimming took 7 bases from V and 0 from J; bases not matched to a gene: 5. The length of the CDR3 is 13 residues. CDR3 region: CALTSEISYEQYF. The CDR3 coding sequence is TGTGCCTTGACTAGCGAAATCTCCTACGAGCAGTACTTC.

This clonotype was seen more than once but under ten times. This chain uses TRBV7-9 with TRBJ2-7; a weak D match, TRBD2 (6 bases). CDR1 and CDR2 from the germline V gene are SEHNR and FQNEAQ (reference sequence). CDR3 length equals 13 residues. V shed 6 bases and J shed 6 bases, with 15 bases lying between them. CDR3 nucleotide sequence: TGTGCCAGCAGTCCACGACTAGGCAGCGAGCAGTACTTC. Its protein product is CASSPRLGSEQYF.

The V and J genes are TRBV20-1 and TRBJ2-7; D is perhaps TRBD1 or TRBD2 (5 bases each). Germline V gene sequence: CDR1 DFQATT, CDR2 SNEGSKA (reference sequence). Trimming cost V 6 bases and J 5 bases, with 14 bases left between them. The CDR3 extends over 12 amino acids. This CDR3 reads CSATVPGHEQYF. The CDR3 DNA follows: TGCAGTGCAACGGTTCCGGGACACGAGCAGTACTTC.

The J gene is TRBJ1-1, the V gene TRBV7-6; D is uncertain. This CDR3 has 16 amino acids. Germline loops: CDR1 SGHVS, CDR2 FNYEAQ. Trimming left V 5 bases short and J 0 bases short, with 16 bases between. The CDR3 region is CASSQDPSLMNTEAFF. CDR3 nucleotides: TGTGCCAGCAGCCAAGACCCCTCCCTCATGAACACTGAAGCTTTCTTT.

This clonotype was seen more than once but under ten times. V and J are TRBV10-1 and TRBJ2-5; D gene ambiguous. Between the trimmed V and J ends, which lost 4 bases and 1 base, there was a span of 4 bases. CDR1 is WNHNN and CDR2 is SYGVQD in the germline V gene (reference sequence). This CDR3 contains 12 residues. The CDR3 DNA follows: TGCGCCAGCAGTGGATTCCAAGAGACCCAGTACTTC. As protein: CASSGFQETQYF.

This clonotype was seen only a few times. The rearrangement uses TRBV12-3 or TRBV12-4 and TRBJ1-1; D call uncertain. Between the trimmed V and J ends, which lost 2 bases and 4 bases, there was a span of 14 bases. This CDR3 spans 15 amino acids. The CDR3 DNA follows: TGTGCCAGCAGTTTAAACTTGTTTGAGGGCACTGAAGCTTTCTTT. Translating it yields CASSLNLFEGTEAFF.

V gene TRBV6-1 combines with J gene TRBJ1-1, with D unclear. V gave up 9 bases and J gave up 5 bases, with 7 bases separating them. This CDR3 is built from 10 residues. Germline CDR1 and CDR2: MNHNS and SASEGT. The DNA of the CDR3 is TGTGCCAGTCAAAGAACTGAAGCTTTCTTT. Translated: CASQRTEAFF.

On this clonotype itself: Possible read error: a much larger clone is one base away. This chain connects TRBV20-1 to TRBJ1-2; D remains ambiguous. The CDR3 extends over 12 amino acids. The V gene's germline CDR1 is DFQATT and CDR2 SNEGSKA (reference sequence). Deletions cut 2 bases from V and 6 bases from J, with 10 bases between. The CDR3 is CSARHGNHGYTF. The CDR3 DNA reads TGCAGTGCTAGACACGGAAACCATGGCTACACCTTC.

This chain joins TRBV24-1 and TRBJ1-2; D is perhaps TRBD1 (5 bases). The ends were cut back, 3 bases at V and 2 bases at J, with 15 bases in the middle. Germline loops: CDR1 KGHDR, CDR2 SFDVKD. This CDR3 comprises 16 residues. This CDR3 reads CATSDVGLRDNYGYTF. The CDR3 DNA is TGTGCCACCAGTGATGTTGGGCTCCGGGACAACTATGGCTACACCTTC.

The chain has TRBV7-3 and TRBJ1-2; D is unresolved. Germline V CDR1 and CDR2: SGHTA, FQGTGA. Trimming cost V 3 bases and J 2 bases, with 13 bases left between them. This CDR3 has 15 amino acids. CDR3 region: CASSLKAPVNYGYTF. The CDR3 DNA is TGTGCCAGCAGCTTGAAAGCACCCGTCAACTATGGCTACACCTTC.

The chain uses TRBV25-1 and TRBJ1-4; D is uncertain. The CDR3 runs 13 residues. Germline CDR1 reads MGHDK; CDR2 reads SYGVNS. Trimming took 6 bases from V and 4 from J, leaving 9 bases between them. In DNA form, the CDR3 reads TGTGCCAGCAGGGGGAGAGATAATGAAAAACTGTTTTTT. Its protein is CASRGRDNEKLFF. Full variable domain (outside the CDR3, taken from reference TRBV25-1 and TRBJ1-4): EADIYQTPRYLVIGTGKKITLECSQTMGHDKMYWYQQDPGMELHLIHYSYGVNSTEKGDLSSESTVSRIRTEHFPLTLESARPSHTSQYLCASRGRDNEKLFFGSGTQLSVL.

Of note for this clonotype: A much bigger clone sits one base away, suggesting this may be a read error. The V call is TRBV7-8, the J call TRBJ1-1; D remains unclear. CDR1 and CDR2 from the germline V gene are SGHVS and FQNEAQ. The CDR3 is 14 residues long. This chain's CDR3 is CASSSRMVNTEASF. CDR3 DNA: TGTGCCAGCAGCTCACGAATGGTGAACACTGAAGCTTCCTTT.

The CDR3 is CASSAGQGHQPQHF. DNA of the CDR3: TGCGCCAGCAGCGCAGGACAGGGCCATCAGCCCCAGCATTTT. The V call is TRBV5-1, the J call TRBJ1-5; 8 bases line up with TRBD1. Germline CDR1 SGHRS, CDR2 YFSETQ. The junction had 5 bases not matched to a gene; V was cut back by 4 bases and J by 5 bases. The CDR3 spans 14 residues. The full variable domain, completed using reference TRBV5-1 and TRBJ1-5, is KAGVTQTPRYLIKTRGQQVTLSCSPISGHRSVSWYQQTPGQGLQFLFEYFSETQRNKGNFPGRFSGRQFSNSRSEMNVSTLELGDSALYLCASSAGQGHQPQHFGDGTRLSIL.

The chain joins TRBV7-9 to TRBJ1-5; no clear D. The CDR3 covers 14 residues. V was shortened by 1 base and J by 4 bases, with 8 bases between the two germline ends. Per germline, CDR1 SEHNR and CDR2 FQNEAQ (reference sequence). The CDR3 sequence: CASSLGRYNQPQHF. In DNA, the CDR3 is TGTGCCAGCAGCTTAGGCAGGTATAATCAGCCCCAGCATTTT.

This clonotype showed up just a few times. This chain uses TRBV6-6 with TRBJ2-5, with TRBD2 identical over 12 bases. The CDR3 is 16 amino acids. The germline V gene encodes CDR1 MNHNY and CDR2 SVGAGI (reference sequence). V was pared by 5 bases and J by 1 base, with 5 bases of the junction left unmatched. In DNA form, the CDR3 reads TGTGCCAGCAGTGGCACTAGCGGGAGGTTCCAAGAGACCCAGTACTTC. It yields the protein CASSGTSGRFQETQYF.

This clonotype showed up just a few times. The chain recombines TRBV10-3 with TRBJ1-1, with a possible D match to TRBD1 (6 bases). Germline-derived CDR1 and CDR2 are ENHRY and SYGVKD. V shed 9 bases and J shed 0 bases, with 20 bases lying between them. The length of the CDR3 is 16 residues. The CDR3 protein is CAMRDTRGGVNTEAFF. CDR3 DNA: TGTGCCATGCGGGACACCAGGGGAGGGGTGAACACTGAAGCTTTCTTT.